Listed below are T cell receptor beta chains from one sample, sequenced in a study of blood T cell repertoires in COVID-19. Libraries were prepared by immunoSEQ multiplex PCR; TCRdb keeps only in-frame clonotypes and omits some of them. In the table there are 250,000 to 300,000 clones, about 90% of which are singletons. Specimen: PBMCs or T cells enriched from blood (not recorded which). Source of these receptors: a human donor in a cohort exposed to, infected with or recovered from COVID-19 (not recorded which). The donor label of this sample is uncertain. The CDR3 runs from the conserved cysteine through the conserved F or W. The D gene is left open where the match is weak. Clone size appears in some rows only: once, few, many, or a class for an expanded clone.

abundance	v_gene	j_gene	d_gene	CDR3aa	CDR3nt
-	TRBV6-5	TRBJ1-1	TRBD1	CASSGKQGTGEAFF	TGTGCCAGCAGCGGTAAACAGGGGACGGGTGAAGCTTTCTTT
once	TRBV27	TRBJ1-1	-	CASSLAGFAEAFF	TGTGCCAGCAGTTTGGCAGGGTTCGCTGAAGCTTTCTTT
-	TRBV24-1	TRBJ1-2	-	CATSDGGGAMSGYTF	TGTGCCACCAGTGATGGGGGAGGGGCGATGAGCGGCTACACCTTC
many	TRBV5-1	TRBJ2-3	TRBD2	CASSPPSGGGTDTQYF	TGCGCCAGCAGCCCACCTAGCGGGGGGGGAACAGATACGCAGTATTTT
-	TRBV1	TRBJ1-4	-	CTSSQDWGQTTNEKLFF	TGCACCAGCAGCCAAGATTGGGGACAGACAACTAATGAAAAACTGTTTTTT
-	TRBV10-3	TRBJ1-2	-	CAISEGSAGTGGYTF	TGTGCCATCAGTGAGGGCAGCGCGGGGACCGGAGGCTACACCTTC
-	TRBV19	TRBJ2-1	TRBD2	CASSMGKGLAKSKNEQFF	TGTGCCAGTAGTATGGGGAAGGGACTAGCGAAATCGAAGAATGAGCAGTTCTTC
-	TRBV19	TRBJ1-1	-	CASSIGGGEAFF	TGTGCCAGTAGTATAGGCGGAGGTGAAGCTTTCTTT
-	TRBV5-1	TRBJ2-3	TRBD2	CASSLEPGLAPTTDTQYF	TGCGCCAGCAGCTTGGAGCCGGGACTAGCGCCTACCACAGATACGCAGTATTTT
-	TRBV30	TRBJ1-3	-	CAWSVAYTIYF	TGTGCCTGGAGTGTAGCTTACACCATATATTTT
-	TRBV11-3	TRBJ2-2	-	CASSPSLNTGELFF	TGTGCCAGCAGCCCTTCCCTAAACACCGGGGAGCTGTTTTTT
-	TRBV5-1	TRBJ2-2	TRBD1	CASRYWTGRFTNTGELFF	TGCGCCAGCAGGTACTGGACAGGGCGCTTCACGAACACCGGGGAGCTGTTTTTT
-	TRBV7-9	TRBJ1-1	TRBD1	CASSSAGQGHTEAFF	TGTGCCAGCAGCTCGGCTGGACAGGGGCACACTGAAGCTTTCTTT
-	TRBV3-1/TRBV3-2	TRBJ2-2	-	CASSQRQEDGELFF	TGTGCCAGCAGCCAACGTCAGGAGGACGGGGAGCTGTTTTTT
-	TRBV9	TRBJ2-3	-	CASSVGTVNTDTQYF	TGTGCCAGCAGCGTAGGGACAGTTAACACAGATACGCAGTATTTT
few	TRBV30	TRBJ2-7	TRBD1	CACPGQVGEQYF	TGTGCCTGCCCCGGACAGGTGGGTGAGCAGTACTTC
-	TRBV4-3	TRBJ2-3	-	CASSLDRLGTDTQYF	TGCGCCAGCAGCCTCGACAGGTTAGGCACAGATACGCAGTATTTT